These T cell receptor beta chains were read from a single sample in a study of blood T cells in healthy people across ages. TCRdb recomputed calls from the 5' RACE reads with MiXCR, one row per CDR3 protein. The repertoire holds 750,000 to 850,000 distinct CDR3 sequences, with around 25% as singletons. These data also formed part of another study, on T cells of mothers and their children.

Sequenced: blood. The receptors come from a boy aged 10-17 years in good health. The CDR3 runs from the conserved cysteine through the conserved F or W. Each record gives: J gene, V gene, D gene, clone size, CDR3 DNA, CDR3 protein. D genes are given only for firm matches. Clone size appears in some rows only: once, few, many, or a class for an expanded clone.

TRBJ2-3	TRBV6-6	TRBD2	.	TGTGCCAGCAGCACGACTAGCGGGGACACAGATACGCAGTATTTT	CASSTTSGDTDTQYF
TRBJ2-7	TRBV6-1	.	few	TGTGCCAGCAGTGAGTCGCCTTACTACGAGCAGTACTTC	CASSESPYYEQYF
TRBJ1-2	TRBV29-1	.	.	TGCAGCGTTGAAGCCTCTGGCTACACCTTC	CSVEASGYTF
TRBJ1-1	TRBV7-9	.	.	TGTGCCGGCAGCCCGATCGCTAGCACTGAAGCTTTCTTT	CAGSPIASTEAFF
TRBJ2-4	TRBV28	.	few	TGTGCCAGCAGTTTGAGGCTAGCTCTCGACAAAAACATTCAGTACTTC	CASSLRLALDKNIQYF
TRBJ2-7	TRBV7-9	.	.	TGTGCCAGCAGCTTAAGTATGGGGGGCTACGAGCAGTACTTC	CASSLSMGGYEQYF
TRBJ2-3	TRBV6-5	TRBD1	.	TGTGCCAGCAGCTCCCCGGGACAGGTACCAGATACGCAGTATTTT	CASSSPGQVPDTQYF
TRBJ2-5	TRBV11-2	TRBD2	few	TGTGCCAGCAGCTTAGATCTAGCGGGGGGGCCTTTGAGGGAGACCCAGTACTTC	CASSLDLAGGPLRETQYF
TRBJ2-3	TRBV7-2	.	.	TGTGCCAGCAAACTAGCATACACAGATACGCAGTATTTT	CASKLAYTDTQYF
TRBJ1-1	TRBV24-1	.	.	TGTGCCACCAGTGATGCGAAGAACACTGAAGCTTTCTTT	CATSDAKNTEAFF
TRBJ2-7	TRBV5-5	TRBD1	few	TGTGCCGGCAGCTCCGGGACAGGGGGCTACGGGCAGTACTTC	CAGSSGTGGYGQYF
TRBJ2-6	TRBV7-9	.	few	TGTGCCAGGGAGGTGCTGAGCTCTGGGGCCAACGTCCTGACTTTC	CAREVLSSGANVLTF
TRBJ1-5	TRBV27	.	.	TGTGCCAGCAGTTCGTGGCGGAGCAATCAGCCCCAGCATTTT	CASSSWRSNQPQHF